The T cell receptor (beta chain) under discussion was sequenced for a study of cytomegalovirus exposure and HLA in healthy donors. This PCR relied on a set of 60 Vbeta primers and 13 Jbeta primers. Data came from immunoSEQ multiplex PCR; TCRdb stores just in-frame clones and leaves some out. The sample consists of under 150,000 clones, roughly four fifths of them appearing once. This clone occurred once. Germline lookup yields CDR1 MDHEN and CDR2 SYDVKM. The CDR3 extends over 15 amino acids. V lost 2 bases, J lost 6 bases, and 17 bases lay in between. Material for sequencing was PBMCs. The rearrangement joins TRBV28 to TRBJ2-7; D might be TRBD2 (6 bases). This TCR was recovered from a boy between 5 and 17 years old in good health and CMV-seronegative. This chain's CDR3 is CASSLPGRQPSEQYF. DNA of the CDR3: TGTGCCAGCAGTTTACCCGGGAGACAACCCTCCGAGCAGTACTTC.